This T cell receptor beta chain was recovered during a study of blood T cell repertoires in COVID-19. Whole-study context: Material from acute and convalescent COVID-19 was sourced from the United States, Italy and Spain. T cells, B-cell-depleted T cells, or PBMCs provided the cDNA or gDNA that served as material.

V gave up 0 bases and J gave up 2 bases; unmatched junction bases: 13. This CDR3 spans 18 amino acids. Germline V gives CDR1 SGDLS, CDR2 YYNGEE. In the original processing: Estimation of nucleated cell counts relied on the amplification of reference gene primers. Here immunoSEQ multiplex PCR was the method, and the copy in TCRdb shows in-frame clones only, minus some. V, J and clone size are taken as reported in that table, and D and trimming were inferred from the DNA itself. The sample shows some 190,000 clones, more than 75% of them seen only once. The TCR comes from a human donor in a cohort sampled during active COVID-19. The V gene is TRBV9, the J gene TRBJ2-5; 7 positions match TRBD2. Material for sequencing was peripheral blood. This chain's CDR3 is CASSVGPLFGAGQETQYF. As DNA, the CDR3 is TGTGCCAGCAGCGTAGGGCCCCTCTTTGGAGCGGGGCAAGAGACCCAGTACTTC.